The entry below gives a single TCR beta chain sequence along with its context. Libraries were prepared by immunoSEQ multiplex PCR; TCRdb keeps only in-frame clonotypes and omits some of them. Here the sample spans approximately 90,000 clones, roughly 86% being singletons. The data are from a study of control samples from healthy donors and cancer patients. The CDR3 contains 16 residues. The germline V gene encodes CDR1 SEHNR and CDR2 FQNEAQ (reference sequence). V was shortened by 5 bases and J by 3 bases, with 17 bases between the two germline ends. The material sequenced was blood. J is TRBJ2-1 and V is TRBV7-9; D call uncertain. The clonotype comes from a man younger than 40 in good health. The CDR3 spells CASSTSSGPFYNEQFF. CDR3 nucleotide sequence: TGTGCCAGCAGCACCTCCTCAGGTCCGTTCTACAATGAGCAGTTCTTC. The entire variable domain, with the rest obtained from reference TRBV7-9 and TRBJ2-1, is as follows: DTGVSQNPRHKITKRGQNVTFRCDPISEHNRLYWYRQTLGQGPEFLTYFQNEAQLEKSRLLSDRFSAERPKGSFSTLEIQRTEQGDSAMYLCASSTSSGPFYNEQFFGPGTRLTVL.